A selection of T cell receptor beta chains follows, all from one sample in a study of T cell repertoires in cytomegalovirus infection. In TCRdb, the reads were re-called with MiXCR into one record per CDR3 protein. The sample has 500,000 to 600,000 distinct CDR3 sequences, 15% to 20% seen once. Sequenced input: CD8+ T cells from PBMCs. Every receptor here comes from a human donor in good health (CMV status not recorded). Some clones in this sample may be carry-over from other donors' samples. Each CDR3 is given with its conserved first and last residue. The D gene is left open where the match is weak.

CDR3	J	V	D
CASSRTGNGEQYF	TRBJ2-7	TRBV7-9	TRBD1
CASWTHRVMYGYTF	TRBJ1-2	TRBV28	NA
CASSPDSNTEAFF	TRBJ1-1	TRBV4-1	NA
CASSLERGQGFSGANVLTF	TRBJ2-6	TRBV11-2	TRBD1
CASSTDASNYGYTF	TRBJ1-2	TRBV6-1	NA
CASSQDGREWIVETQYF	TRBJ2-5	TRBV4-2	NA
CASSIMSSSYNEQFF	TRBJ2-1	TRBV19	NA
CASSSFQSYNEQFF	TRBJ2-1	TRBV7-9	NA
CASSSRPDRAGNQPQHF	TRBJ1-5	TRBV7-9	TRBD1
CASSSGGGEAFF	TRBJ1-1	TRBV7-3	TRBD1
CASAGDQETQYF	TRBJ2-5	TRBV19	NA
CASSLGTGRSYEQYF	TRBJ2-7	TRBV11-2	TRBD1
CASSQSRGRDEKLFF	TRBJ1-4	TRBV4-1	TRBD1
CASRSPETNSEPFF	TRBJ1-1	TRBV6-2/TRBV6-3	NA
CASSNRAGLVTEAFF	TRBJ1-1	TRBV14	NA